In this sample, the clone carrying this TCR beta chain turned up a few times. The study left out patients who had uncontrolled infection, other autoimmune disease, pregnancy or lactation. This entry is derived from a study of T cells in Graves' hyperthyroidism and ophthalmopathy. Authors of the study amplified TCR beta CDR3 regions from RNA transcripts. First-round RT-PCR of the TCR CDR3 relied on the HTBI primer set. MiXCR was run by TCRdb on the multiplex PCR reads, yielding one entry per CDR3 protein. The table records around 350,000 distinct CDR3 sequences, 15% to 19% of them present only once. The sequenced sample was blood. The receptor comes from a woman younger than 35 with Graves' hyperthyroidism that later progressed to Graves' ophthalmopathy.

The CDR3 spells CASSSIHTDTQYF. The CDR3 DNA reads TGTGCCAGCAGCTCTATTCACACAGATACGCAGTATTTT. This chain connects TRBV11-2 to TRBJ2-3; D is unresolved. Trimming removed 4 bases at V and 2 bases at J, with 7 bases between. The CDR3 spans 13 residues. CDR1 is SGHAT, CDR2 FQNNGV, per germline.